Listed here are 22 T cell receptor beta chains from one sample, sequenced in a study of T-cell reconstitution after alpha-beta-depleted transplantation in children. The authors prepared the TCRbeta library with unique molecular identifiers. Using its own MiXCR run on the PCR reads, TCRdb lists one record per CDR3 protein. The sample holds approximately 250,000 distinct CDR3 sequences, 9.7% seen once. The sample consisted of PBMCs from the stem cell graft donor, taken from the stem cell graft. The receptors were gathered from a human donor who donated a stem cell graft to a child with SCID.

This clonotype was seen ten or more times. The genes are TRBV5-1 and TRBJ2-3; unclear D gene. The V gene's germline CDR1 is SGHRS and CDR2 YFSETQ. The V end was cut by 0 bases, the J end by 2 bases, with 10 bases between. There are 15 residues in the CDR3. CDR3 bases: TGCGCCAGCAGCTTGGGGTCGGCGAACACAGATACGCAGTATTTT. Its translation is CASSLGSANTDTQYF.

Many counts were recorded for this clonotype. J is TRBJ1-1 and V is TRBV3-1; TRBD1 aligns across 9 bases. V lost 4 bases to trimming and J lost 5 bases; unmatched junction nucleotides: 8. Germline V CDR1 and CDR2: LGHDT, YNNKEL (reference sequence). CDR3 length: 15 residues. CDR3 DNA sequence: TGTGCCAGCAGCCCGGCGACAGGGGGTAAAACTGAAGCTTTCTTT. Its protein is CASSPATGGKTEAFF.

There are many counts of this clonotype. V and J are TRBV20-1 and TRBJ1-2; D perhaps matches TRBD1 (6 bases). The CDR3 consists of 16 residues. Germline V gene lookup returns CDR1 DFQATT and CDR2 SNEGSKA (reference sequence). The germline V and J ends were trimmed by 0 bases and 4 bases, with 18 bases remaining between them. In nucleotides, the CDR3 is TGCAGTGCTAGAGACCCCAGCCAGGTGGACAGCTATGGCTACACCTTC. Its protein is CSARDPSQVDSYGYTF.

This clonotype was seen repeatedly, ten times or more. The chain links TRBV6-1 to TRBJ2-1, with TRBD1 identical over 7 bases. V shed 5 bases and J 4 bases; nucleotides not matched to a gene: 8. CDR3 length: 15 residues. Germline CDR1 is MNHNS and CDR2 is SASEGT. The CDR3 protein is CASSPGTEAYNEQFF. The CDR3 DNA reads TGTGCCAGCAGTCCCGGGACAGAGGCGTACAATGAGCAGTTCTTC.

This clonotype was observed at least ten times. The genes are TRBV9 and TRBJ1-6, with D possibly TRBD1 on 5 matching bases. The germline V and J ends were trimmed by 0 bases and 11 bases, with 15 bases remaining between them. Germline CDR1 and CDR2: SGDLS and YYNGEE. The CDR3 runs to 15 residues. The CDR3 sequence: CASSVDQGNFAPLHF. Written as DNA, the CDR3 is TGTGCCAGCAGCGTAGATCAGGGAAATTTTGCACCCCTCCACTTT.

This clonotype appeared many times. This sequence joins TRBV20-1 and TRBJ2-5; D may be TRBD1 (7 bases). Trimming took 4 bases from V and 5 from J, leaving 20 bases between them. CDR3 length: 15 residues. The germline CDR1 and CDR2 sequences are DFQATT and SNEGSKA (reference sequence). The CDR3 bases are TGCAGTGCTATAGAGAAGGGCAGGGGGGAGGAGACCCAGTACTTC. Protein: CSAIEKGRGEETQYF.

This clonotype has at least ten counts. The rearrangement joins TRBV10-3 to TRBJ1-1; 11 bases fit TRBD1. Per germline, CDR1 ENHRY and CDR2 SYGVKD. The V segment lost 9 bases and the J segment 2 bases; nucleotides outside the gene matches: 5. The CDR3 is 14 residues long. CDR3 nucleotide sequence: TGTGCCATTGGGACAGGGGGTTTCAACACTGAAGCTTTCTTT. This codes for CAIGTGGFNTEAFF.

This clonotype has ten or more counts. V is TRBV29-1 and J is TRBJ2-1; TRBD1 aligns across 7 bases. CDR1 is SQVTM and CDR2 is ANQGSEA in the germline V gene. This CDR3 region has 16 residues. The junction had 9 bases not matched to a gene; V was cut back by 2 bases and J by 2 bases. The CDR3 DNA reads as TGCAGCGTTGAAAGGTTGAGGGGGCCACCCTACAATGAGCAGTTCTTC. It codes for CSVERLRGPPYNEQFF.

V is TRBV18 and J is TRBJ2-7; TRBD1 aligns across 11 bases. CDR1 is KGHSH, CDR2 LQKENI, per germline. This CDR3 spans 15 amino acids. Germline trimming cut 4 bases from V and 4 bases from J; bases unmatched to any gene: 6. The CDR3 spells CASSQGTGGVYEQYF. CDR3 coding DNA: TGTGCCAGCTCACAGGGGACAGGGGGAGTTTACGAGCAGTACTTC. Combining the CDR3 with reference TRBV18 and TRBJ2-7 gives the whole variable domain NAGVMQNPRHLVRRRGQEARLRCSPMKGHSHVYWYRQLPEEGLKFMVYLQKENIIDESGMPKERFSAEFPKEGPSILRIQQVVRGDSAAYFCASSQGTGGVYEQYFGPGTRLTVT.

This clonotype was counted at least ten times. This sequence joins TRBV28 and TRBJ1-2; D not resolved. The CDR3 extends over 12 amino acids. CDR1 is MDHEN and CDR2 is SYDVKM in the germline V gene. V lost 10 bases to trimming and J lost 2 bases, with 11 bases between them. CDR3 in amino acids: CATQTLNYGYTF. As DNA, the CDR3 is TGTGCCACCCAGACACTAAACTATGGCTACACCTTC.

The chain joins TRBV5-1 to TRBJ2-2; D might be TRBD2 (6 bases). The CDR3 has 16 amino acids. Trimming left V 5 bases short and J 4 bases short, with 18 bases between. Germline V CDR1 and CDR2: SGHRS, YFSETQ. CDR3 region: CASSTGETGRTGELFF. The CDR3 region has the DNA TGCGCCAGCAGTACGGGAGAGACCGGGCGCACCGGGGAGCTGTTTTTT.

This clonotype has at least ten counts. This chain joins TRBV7-9 and TRBJ1-1, with TRBD1 as a possible D gene (6 bases). Per the germline V gene, CDR1 is SEHNR and CDR2 is FQNEAQ (reference sequence). There are 11 residues in the CDR3. V lost 4 bases and J 8 bases, leaving 8 bases between the germline ends. As DNA, the CDR3 is TGTGCCAGCAGCTCGGGGGGCGAAGCTTTCTTT. Translated: CASSSGGEAFF.

V is TRBV7-7 and J is TRBJ2-5, with D possibly matching TRBD1 (6 bases). The V and J ends lost 5 bases and 3 bases respectively, with 16 bases between them. Germline V gene lookup returns CDR1 SSHAT and CDR2 FNYEAQ (reference sequence). The CDR3 covers 15 residues. The DNA for the CDR3 is TGTGCCAGCAGCCCACAGACAGGTCTTGAAGAGACCCAGTACTTC. It yields the protein CASSPQTGLEETQYF. Complete variable domain (other parts from reference TRBV7-7 and TRBJ2-5): GAGVSQSPRYKVTKRGQDVTLRCDPISSHATLYWYQQALGQGPEFLTYFNYEAQPDKSGLPSDRFSAERPEGSISTLTIQRTEQRDSAMYRCASSPQTGLEETQYFGPGTRLLVL.

There are many counts of this clonotype. The chain carries TRBV6-5 and TRBJ1-2; 7 bases align to TRBD1. CDR3 length: 15 amino acids. Germline assignment: CDR1 MNHEY and CDR2 SVGAGI. J gave up 4 bases and V 4 bases, and 9 bases lay outside the gene matches. CDR3 sequence: CASSFGEGASYGYTF. The CDR3, as DNA: TGTGCCAGCAGTTTCGGCGAGGGGGCCTCCTATGGCTACACCTTC.

This clonotype was seen at least ten times. The chain is built from TRBV28 and TRBJ2-1; D may be TRBD1 (5 bases). The CDR3 is 14 residues long. Germline V gene lookup returns CDR1 MDHEN and CDR2 SYDVKM. Deletions cut 1 base from V and 3 bases from J, with 7 bases between. The CDR3 DNA sequence: TGTGCCAGCAGTTTATTGCAGGGCTACAATGAGCAGTTCTTC. Its translation: CASSLLQGYNEQFF.

The rearrangement joins TRBV27 to TRBJ2-5, with 7 bases identical to TRBD1. There are 14 residues in the CDR3. V lost 5 bases, J lost 2 bases, and 5 bases stayed unmatched. Germline assignment: CDR1 MNHEY and CDR2 SMNVEV (reference sequence). CDR3 region: CASSQQGLQETQYF. The CDR3 nucleotides read TGTGCCAGCAGTCAACAGGGGCTTCAAGAGACCCAGTACTTC.

The table lists this clonotype with many counts. The chain uses TRBV4-1 and TRBJ2-7, with TRBD2 matching over 13 bases. The V and J ends lost 0 bases and 3 bases, in that order; junction bases with no gene match: 8. Germline values: CDR1 MGHRA, CDR2 YSYEKL. CDR3 length: 18 residues. Written as DNA, the CDR3 is TGCGCCAGCAGCCAAGACATGGCACTAGCGGGGGGGCGCTACGAGCAGTACTTC. Amino acids: CASSQDMALAGGRYEQYF.

Many counts were recorded for this clonotype. The DNA for the CDR3 is TGTGCCAGCAGCAGTCCCATCTTCACAACTAATGAAAAACTGTTTTTT. As protein: CASSSPIFTTNEKLFF. V and J are TRBV21-1 and TRBJ1-4; the table's TRBD1 call for D was not verified on the DNA. TRBV21-1 is flagged as a pseudogene. CDR3 length: 16 residues.

This clonotype was observed many times. The chain has TRBV5-1 and TRBJ1-1; D gene unclear. Trimming shortened V by 2 bases and J by 5 bases, and 10 bases separated the two germline ends. This CDR3 is built from 13 residues. Per the germline V gene, CDR1 is SGHRS and CDR2 is YFSETQ. The CDR3 DNA follows: TGCGCCAGCAGCTTAGTTGCTGGGACTGAAGCTTTCTTT. Protein product: CASSLVAGTEAFF.

This clonotype has ten or more counts. V gene TRBV20-1 combines with J gene TRBJ2-1; D is tentatively TRBD1 or TRBD2 (6 bases each). CDR1 is DFQATT, CDR2 SNEGSKA, per germline (reference sequence). The CDR3 runs to 15 residues. Trimming left V 5 bases short and J 4 bases short, with 18 bases between. Written as DNA, the CDR3 is TGCAGTGCTGACCACTGGGGGGCACGTTACAATGAGCAGTTCTTC. Its translation is CSADHWGARYNEQFF.

In this sample, this clonotype turned up a few times. CDR3 bases: TGTGCCAGCAGCTCCTGGACAGGGGCGGCCTACGAGCAGTACTTC. Translating gives CASSSWTGAAYEQYF. The chain joins TRBV7-2 to TRBJ2-7; 9 bases agree with TRBD1. This CDR3 is built from 15 residues. Per the germline V gene, CDR1 is SGHTA and CDR2 is FQGNSA. The J segment lost 2 bases and the V segment lost 4 bases, leaving 6 bases of the junction unmatched. Full variable domain (rest looked up from reference TRBV7-2 and TRBJ2-7): GAGVSQSPSNKVTEKGKDVELRCDPISGHTALYWYRQSLGQGLEFLIYFQGNSAPDKSGLPSDRFSAERTGGSVSTLTIQRTQQEDSAVYLCASSSWTGAAYEQYFGPGTRLTVT.

This clonotype has only a few counts. V usage is TRBV5-1 and J usage is TRBJ1-1; possible D gene TRBD1, 5 bases. This CDR3 comprises 13 residues. V was clipped by 5 bases and J by 7 bases, with 15 bases between them. CDR1 is SGHRS and CDR2 is YFSETQ in the germline V gene. The CDR3 DNA reads TGCGCCAGCAGGCCGATCGTCCAGGGTGAAGCTTTCTTT. Its translation: CASRPIVQGEAFF. The variable domain in full, with the rest retrieved from reference TRBV5-1 and TRBJ1-1, is KAGVTQTPRYLIKTRGQQVTLSCSPISGHRSVSWYQQTPGQGLQFLFEYFSETQRNKGNFPGRFSGRQFSNSRSEMNVSTLELGDSALYLCASRPIVQGEAFFGQGTRLTVV.